These 10 T cell receptor beta chains came from one sample sequenced in a study of cytomegalovirus exposure and HLA in healthy donors. The study ran its PCR with 60 Vbeta and 13 Jbeta primers. Assay used: immunoSEQ multiplex PCR; TCRdb lists only in-frame clones, some missing. Here the sample spans 200,000 to 250,000 clones, 65% to 85% being singletons. The specimen was PBMCs. These receptors came from a boy between 2 and 10 years old in good health and CMV-seronegative.

This clone was detected only once. The chain has TRBV23-1 and TRBJ2-4, with 7 bases matching TRBD2. TRBV23-1 is assigned to the ORF class and has an uncertain function. Trimming cost V 8 bases and J 8 bases; bases outside gene matches: 12. This CDR3 contains 14 residues. The CDR3 here is CASYRREGWYIQYF. As DNA, the CDR3 is TGCGCCAGCTATCGGAGGGAGGGGTGGTACATTCAGTACTTC.

The V call is TRBV30, the J call TRBJ2-6; D uncertain. Germline loops: CDR1 GTSNPN, CDR2 SVGIG (reference sequence). The CDR3 is 14 amino acids. With 5 bases removed from V and 0 bases from J, the gap between germline ends came to 8 bases. This CDR3 is CAWFGVSGANVLTF. The CDR3 nucleotides read TGTGCCTGGTTCGGAGTCTCTGGGGCCAACGTCCTGACTTTC.

For the CDR3, the DNA is TGTGCCAGCAGTGACAGGGCCCGCTCTGGAAACACCATATATTTT. Protein: CASSDRARSGNTIYF. The J gene is TRBJ1-3, the V gene TRBV6-1; weak D call: TRBD1 (5 bases). The germline gives CDR1 MNHNS, CDR2 SASEGT. The CDR3 totals 15 residues. V lost 3 bases to trimming and J lost 0 bases, with 9 bases between them.

The genes are TRBV27 and TRBJ1-2; weak D call: TRBD1 (5 bases). Germline-derived CDR1 and CDR2 are MNHEY and SMNVEV (reference sequence). This CDR3 has 15 residues. Trimming pared 3 bases from V and 3 bases from J, leaving 14 bases between. Here the CDR3 reads CASSLWQGHDYGYTF. The DNA for the CDR3 is TGTGCCAGCAGTTTGTGGCAGGGCCACGACTATGGCTACACCTTC.

J is TRBJ1-2 and V is TRBV19, with D unclear. Trimming left V 5 bases short and J 3 bases short, with 13 bases between. CDR1 and CDR2 (germline): LNHDA, SQIVND (reference sequence). This CDR3 contains 14 residues. The CDR3 DNA reads TGTGCCAGTAGTTCGGCCCCCGGGGACTATGGCTACACCTTC. Amino acids: CASSSAPGDYGYTF.

The gene calls are TRBV7-3 and TRBJ2-3; TRBD2 aligns across 16 bases. The V segment lost 5 bases and the J segment 4 bases; nucleotides outside the gene matches: 6. Germline V lookup: CDR1 SGHTA, CDR2 FQGTGA. The CDR3 covers 17 residues. The CDR3 reads CASSPPGLAGGSDTQYF. DNA of the CDR3: TGTGCCAGCAGCCCCCCGGGACTAGCGGGGGGGTCAGATACGCAGTATTTT.

The chain has TRBV4-1 and TRBJ2-1; TRBD2 might be the D (5 bases). Trimming removed 4 bases from V and 7 bases from J, with 17 bases in between. Looked up from germline, CDR1 is MGHRA and CDR2 is YSYEKL. The CDR3 loop spans 15 amino acids. CDR3: CASSPGPGSANEQFF. CDR3 DNA: TGCGCCAGCAGCCCCGGTCCGGGGTCAGCAAATGAGCAGTTCTTC.

The V call is TRBV6-1, the J call TRBJ2-7; 12 bases match TRBD2. The CDR3 covers 15 residues. The germline gives CDR1 MNHNS, CDR2 SASEGT. The ends lost 4 bases at V and 7 bases at J; junction bases unmatched: 8. CDR3: CASSATSGRIGEQYF. The CDR3 DNA is TGTGCCAGCAGTGCTACTAGCGGGAGGATAGGGGAGCAGTACTTC.

The chain recombines TRBV19 with TRBJ1-5; 8 bases align to TRBD1. Trimming cost V 0 bases and J 4 bases; bases outside gene matches: 2. The CDR3 totals 15 residues. Germline lookup yields CDR1 LNHDA and CDR2 SQIVND (reference sequence). In DNA, the CDR3 is TGTGCCAGTAGTATAGAACAGGGGGGTAATCAGCCCCAGCATTTT. Translating gives CASSIEQGGNQPQHF.

The chain has TRBV12-5 and TRBJ2-1, with D perhaps matching TRBD1 (7 bases). The CDR3 contains 14 residues. The V end was cut by 8 bases, the J end by 4 bases, with 15 bases between. Germline V gene data show CDR1 as LGHNT and CDR2 as FRNRAP. CDR3 amino acids: CASQGDSKYNEQFF. DNA for the CDR3: TGTGCTAGTCAGGGGGACTCGAAATACAATGAGCAGTTCTTC.